This T cell receptor beta chain comes out of a study of T cells in localized non-small cell lung cancer. This table comes from immunoSEQ multiplex PCR, and its TCRdb copy is limited to in-frame clones, with some not included. The data show approximately 61,000 clones, 75% to 90% seen once. The study's findings and limits: Adjacent uninvolved lung tissue had the highest T cell clonality, exceeding tumor. Sequencing was limited to one tumor region, leaving the possibility of heterogeneity open. Across samples, adjacent lung featured a median around 60 of the top 100 tumor clones.

V shed 1 base and J shed 4 bases, with 11 bases lying between them. The germline gives CDR1 PRHDT, CDR2 FYEKMQ (reference sequence). The CDR3 spans 15 residues. This clone was observed a handful of times. Its target is not known. The sequence came from a woman between 40 and 69 years old with stage I lung adenocarcinoma. The chain uses TRBV13 and TRBJ2-4; perhaps TRBD2 as D (6 bases). The sample consisted of peripheral blood, taken before any cancer treatment. DNA of the CDR3: TGTGCCAGCAGCTTAGATACGGGGGTAAAAAACATTCAGTACTTC. The encoded protein is CASSLDTGVKNIQYF.